The 20 T cell receptor beta chains listed next were all sequenced from one sample in a study of cytomegalovirus exposure and HLA in healthy donors (dated by TCRdb to 2017 to 2019). The library relied on the immunoSEQ multiplex PCR assay. For the multiplex PCR, a mixture combining 60 forward primers for TCR Vbeta segments and 13 reverse primers for TCR Jbeta segments was used. TCRdb retrieved this table from immuneACCESS and kept in-frame rearrangements only. Not all clones are present; in checked studies, unresolved V genes account for under half, and no reason is known for the remainder. In all, the sample holds around 200,000 clones, and 86% of those were seen once. The ten largest clones take up roughly 0.32% of the sample. The sample was PBMCs. These receptors all come from a woman in her thirties in good health and CMV-seronegative.

The rearrangement uses TRBV20-1 and TRBJ2-5; D gene unclear. V lost 0 bases to trimming and J lost 3 bases, with 2 bases between them. CDR3 length: 11 residues. Per germline, CDR1 DFQATT and CDR2 SNEGSKA (reference sequence). CDR3 nucleotide sequence: TGCAGTGCTAGAGATAAAGAGACCCAGTACTTC. Translated, it gives CSARDKETQYF.

The V call is TRBV27, the J call TRBJ2-3; 8 nucleotides line up with TRBD2. The V and J ends lost 5 bases and 1 base, in that order; junction bases with no gene match: 8. The CDR3 is 16 amino acids. Germline V gene sequence: CDR1 MNHEY, CDR2 SMNVEV (reference sequence). The CDR3 sequence: CASSPERGPGTDTQYF. In nucleotides, the CDR3 is TGTGCCAGCAGTCCGGAGCGGGGGCCGGGCACAGATACGCAGTATTTT.

The J gene is TRBJ2-6, the V gene TRBV7-9; tentative D call: TRBD1 (5 bases). CDR3 size: 13 residues. Germline CDR1 and CDR2: SEHNR and FQNEAQ (reference sequence). The CDR3 sequence: CAEDSSGANVLTF. In DNA form, the CDR3 reads TGTGCAGAAGACAGCTCTGGGGCCAACGTCCTGACTTTC.

Concerning this clone itself: At one boundary the junction diverges from the germline segment, which might be a read error. The chain carries TRBV5-1 and TRBJ2-5; 8 bases line up with TRBD1. Germline V gene sequence: CDR1 SGHRS, CDR2 YFSETQ. This CDR3 is built from 14 residues. The CDR3 DNA sequence: TGCGCCAGCAGCCAGGGGGCGAACCAAGATACCCAGTACTTC. Residues: CASSQGANQDTQYF.

J is TRBJ2-1 and V is TRBV9, with unresolved D. Germline V CDR1 and CDR2: SGDLS, YYNGEE. The CDR3 is made up of 14 amino acids. Trimming took off 0 bases at V and 6 bases at J, with 10 bases between the two ends. In nucleotides, the CDR3 is TGTGCCAGCAGCGTAGAGCTAGTTCCCAATGAGCAGTTCTTC. Translating gives CASSVELVPNEQFF.

The rearrangement joins TRBV2 to TRBJ1-2, with 8 bases matching TRBD1. CDR3 length equals 15 residues. From germline, CDR1 is SNHLY and CDR2 FYNNEI. The trim removed 2 bases at V and 5 bases at J, leaving 7 bases unmatched. Written as DNA, the CDR3 is TGTGCCAGCAGTGAACCAGGACAGGGAGAATATGGCTACACCTTC. The encoded protein is CASSEPGQGEYGYTF.

This rearrangement joins TRBV28 to TRBJ1-1; perhaps TRBD1 as D (5 bases). This CDR3 region has 12 residues. CDR1 and CDR2 (germline): MDHEN, SYDVKM. Trimming removed 4 bases from V and 3 bases from J, with 6 bases in between. CDR3 sequence: CASSYRYTEAFF. The CDR3 coding sequence is TGTGCCAGCAGTTACAGGTACACTGAAGCTTTCTTT. Combining the CDR3 with reference TRBV28 and TRBJ1-1 gives the whole variable domain DVKVTQSSRYLVKRTGEKVFLECVQDMDHENMFWYRQDPGLGLRLIYFSYDVKMKEKGDIPEGYSVSREKKERFSLILESASTNQTSMYLCASSYRYTEAFFGQGTRLTVV.

The chain links TRBV27 to TRBJ2-7, with D possibly being TRBD2 (6 bases). V lost 6 bases and J 3 bases, leaving 18 bases between the germline ends. There are 15 residues in the CDR3. Germline-derived CDR1 and CDR2 are MNHEY and SMNVEV (reference sequence). In nucleotides, the CDR3 is TGTGCCAGCAGCCAGCCACGGGGGACTTACTACGAGCAGTACTTC. Its translation: CASSQPRGTYYEQYF.

This chain joins TRBV20-1 and TRBJ2-7; D possibly corresponds to TRBD2 (7 bases). V was clipped by 7 bases and J by 12 bases, with 19 bases between them. The CDR3 is made up of 11 amino acids. Germline values: CDR1 DFQATT, CDR2 SNEGSKA (reference sequence). CDR3 sequence: CSVRGGSQRYF. In DNA form, the CDR3 reads TGCAGTGTCCGCGGGGGCTCCCAGAGGTACTTC.

The gene calls are TRBV18 and TRBJ2-2; D perhaps matches TRBD1 (6 bases). With 3 bases removed from V and 6 bases from J, the gap between germline ends came to 14 bases. CDR1 and CDR2 from the germline V gene are KGHSH and LQKENI. The CDR3 has 15 amino acids. CDR3 protein: CASSPDRTYSGELFF. The CDR3 bases are TGTGCCAGCTCACCCGACAGGACGTACTCCGGGGAGCTGTTTTTT.

The chain recombines TRBV5-6 with TRBJ2-1; 9 bases map to TRBD1. The CDR3 extends over 18 amino acids. The germline V gene has CDR1 SGHDT and CDR2 YYEEEE. The ends lost 5 bases at V and 5 bases at J; junction bases unmatched: 17. The CDR3 sequence is CASRLQGARFLRDNEQFF. In DNA, the CDR3 is TGTGCCAGCAGGTTACAGGGGGCGCGGTTCCTACGGGACAATGAGCAGTTCTTC.

This clone was seen only once. V is TRBV18 and J is TRBJ2-7; 8 bases fit TRBD1. Germline lookup yields CDR1 KGHSH and CDR2 LQKENI. V lost 1 base and J lost 0; bases outside the gene matches: 5. The CDR3 consists of 16 residues. The CDR3 nucleotides read TGTGCCAGCTCACCACTGGGACAGGCCGTCTCCTACGAGCAGTACTTC. It translates to CASSPLGQAVSYEQYF.

The rearrangement links TRBV6-6 to TRBJ2-7; D gene ambiguous. Trimming left V 2 bases short and J 1 base short, with 15 bases between. Germline CDR1 and CDR2: MNHNY and SVGAGI (reference sequence). The CDR3 spans 16 residues. The DNA of the CDR3 is TGTGCCAGCAGTTACAAGCTTTCGGGTCGTTCCTACGAGCAGTACTTC. Its protein product is CASSYKLSGRSYEQYF.

This chain connects TRBV13 to TRBJ1-2, with TRBD1 matching 7 bases. This CDR3 is built from 14 residues. The germline gives CDR1 PRHDT, CDR2 FYEKMQ (reference sequence). Trimming cost V 5 bases and J 2 bases; bases outside gene matches: 5. The CDR3 spells CASSQTGLNYGYTF. The CDR3 DNA reads TGTGCCAGCAGCCAGACAGGGTTGAACTATGGCTACACCTTC.

This sequence joins TRBV13 and TRBJ2-2, with a tentative D call TRBD1 (6 bases). The CDR3 is 17 amino acids. The germline V gene has CDR1 PRHDT and CDR2 FYEKMQ (reference sequence). V dropped 3 bases and J dropped 6 bases, with 20 bases sitting between them. For the CDR3, the DNA is TGTGCCAGCAGCTTCTCACAGGGCCGGGTATCATCCGGGGAGCTGTTTTTT. It yields the protein CASSFSQGRVSSGELFF. Using reference TRBV13 and TRBJ2-2 for the parts outside the CDR3, the full variable domain is AAGVIQSPRHLIKEKRETATLKCYPIPRHDTVYWYQQGPGQDPQFLISFYEKMQSDKGSIPDRFSAQQFSDYHSELNMSSLELGDSALYFCASSFSQGRVSSGELFFGEGSRLTVL.

The rearrangement joins TRBV13 to TRBJ2-1; 13 nucleotides line up with TRBD2. V lost 3 bases to trimming and J lost 7 bases; unmatched junction nucleotides: 6. Germline CDR1 and CDR2: PRHDT and FYEKMQ (reference sequence). The CDR3 totals 16 residues. The CDR3 region is CASSFRLAGGGNEQFF. DNA of the CDR3: TGTGCCAGCAGCTTTAGACTAGCGGGAGGTGGAAATGAGCAGTTCTTC. Looking up the rest from reference TRBV13 and TRBJ2-1 gives the full variable domain: AAGVIQSPRHLIKEKRETATLKCYPIPRHDTVYWYQQGPGQDPQFLISFYEKMQSDKGSIPDRFSAQQFSDYHSELNMSSLELGDSALYFCASSFRLAGGGNEQFFGPGTRLTVL.

The chain carries TRBV5-6 and TRBJ2-7; 11 bases line up with TRBD2. Germline CDR1 reads SGHDT; CDR2 reads YYEEEE. V shed 7 bases and J 2 bases; nucleotides not matched to a gene: 11. The CDR3 has 16 amino acids. The CDR3 sequence: CASSFFLAGGPYEQYF. DNA of the CDR3: TGTGCCAGCTCCTTCTTCCTAGCGGGGGGTCCCTACGAGCAGTACTTC.

The rearrangement links TRBV5-1 to TRBJ2-6; possible D gene TRBD2, 6 bases. Trimming took off 4 bases at V and 0 bases at J, with 11 bases between the two ends. The CDR3 runs 16 residues. The germline gives CDR1 SGHRS, CDR2 YFSETQ. CDR3 bases: TGCGCCAGCAGCACCGGGACTTCCTCTGGGGCCAACGTCCTGACTTTC. As protein: CASSTGTSSGANVLTF. The full variable domain, in which reference TRBV5-1 and TRBJ2-6 provide the parts outside the CDR3, is KAGVTQTPRYLIKTRGQQVTLSCSPISGHRSVSWYQQTPGQGLQFLFEYFSETQRNKGNFPGRFSGRQFSNSRSEMNVSTLELGDSALYLCASSTGTSSGANVLTFGAGSRLTVL.

The chain carries TRBV4-1 and TRBJ2-1; 9 bases fit TRBD2. The CDR3 consists of 17 residues. In germline, CDR1 is MGHRA, CDR2 YSYEKL. V was pared by 0 bases and J by 0 bases, with 3 bases of the junction left unmatched. Here the CDR3 DNA reads TGCGCCAGCAGCCAAGACGGAGCGGGAGGCTCCTACAATGAGCAGTTCTTC. Protein: CASSQDGAGGSYNEQFF.

This rearrangement joins TRBV30 to TRBJ2-3; possibly TRBD1 for D (6 bases). V lost 8 bases and J lost 6, with 24 bases in between. The CDR3 runs to 15 residues. Germline V gene data show CDR1 as GTSNPN and CDR2 as SVGIG (reference sequence). CDR3 nucleotide sequence: TGTGCCGCAAGTAGGGGGAGCGGCAACCGGGATACGCAGTATTTT. This translates into CAASRGSGNRDTQYF.